The present T cell receptor (beta chain) was sequenced within a study of regulatory T cells in long-lasting Graves disease. Study-level points and caveats: Persistent disease was associated with favored TRBV28 usage and with favored use of TRBJ1-2 and TRBJ2-5. Examination was confined to peripheral blood, excluding thyroid tissue. Sample size, which was small, may have reduced accuracy.

This CDR3 contains 14 residues. Germline CDR1 and CDR2: SGHRS and YFSETQ. V was pared by 3 bases and J by 1 base, with 0 bases of the junction left unmatched. The authors built TCR beta libraries using iRepertoire HTBI primers and Arm-PCR of CDR3 regions. TCRdb reprocessed the multiplex PCR reads via MiXCR and lists one record per CDR3 protein. The sample lists a few hundred thousand distinct CDR3 sequences, 20% to 25% occurring once. To note about this clonotype: The target antigen is unknown.

As to time point: persistent/refractory GD, antithyroid drugs over 5 years with positive TRAb. PBMC-extracted RNA yielded the TCR library. The sequencing here drew on peripheral blood mononuclear cells (PBMCs), taken when the disease was refractory, from a patient treated with antithyroid drugs. The chain is built from TRBV5-1 and TRBJ2-2; 7 nucleotides line up with TRBD1. The clonotype was recovered from a female donor with Graves disease. The CDR3 DNA reads as TGCGCCAGCAGCTACAGGGGGAACACCGGGGAGCTGTTTTTT. This gives the protein CASSYRGNTGELFF.